The sequence of this T cell receptor (beta chain) was determined in a study of CD8 T cells in Susac syndrome. Random hexamers served to reverse transcribe roughly 0.45 to 1 ug RNA. Across 54 Vbeta and 13 Jbeta, TCR beta CDR3 was amplified with immunoSEQ multiplex PCR. TCRdb reprocessed the immunoSEQ multiplex PCR reads with MiXCR, giving one entry per CDR3 protein. The sample includes tens of thousands of distinct CDR3 sequences, 85% to 95% of them seen just once. CDR1 and CDR2 (germline): GTSNPN, SVGIG (reference sequence). The CDR3 covers 15 residues. Trimming left V 0 bases short and J 5 bases short, with 14 bases between.

V is TRBV30 and J is TRBJ1-5, with a weak D call TRBD1 (5 bases). This clonotype was obtained from a human donor with multiple sclerosis. The sequenced material came from CD8+ T cells from PBMCs. CDR3 amino acids: CAWSVETVTHQPQHF. The CDR3 DNA reads TGTGCCTGGAGTGTCGAGACAGTCACCCATCAGCCCCAGCATTTT.